This T cell receptor (beta chain) emerged from a study of blood T cell repertoires in COVID-19 (dated by TCRdb to about 2020). About the full investigation: Collaborator samples came from the United States, Italy and Spain and covered acute and convalescent phases of COVID-19. Deeply sampled blood TCRbeta repertoires from subjects exposed to, actively infected with, or recovered from COVID-19 were included in the dataset. The prospective study material was composed of cDNA or gDNA derived from T cells, B-cell-depleted T cells, or PBMCs. The repertoires were made available in a free public database intended to serve as a resource for research on the immune response to SARS-CoV-2. Where HLA class I and class II types were available, the types were taken from metadata supplied by the sample provider, not from assay-based typing. Samples came from the ongoing ImmuneRACE study (first 160 participants) plus 1,254 subjects from 6 global collaborators. Nearly every sample came with metadata listing a de-identified subject ID, COVID-19 status, age in years and sex. Study-wide conclusions, independent of this receptor: The amount of clinical and demographic metadata varied by source and participant and was provided uncurated.

As for this clone: Its antigen specificity is not known. One base away there is no much larger clone; base qualities are not given.

V ends up 5 bases short and J 11 bases short, with an unmatched junction base count of 11. The CDR3 numbers 15 residues from cysteine through phenylalanine. The kept DNA is CDR3 alone, 45 bases in frame from the first base. From the germline V gene, CDR1 is MNHEY and CDR2 is SVGEGT. TCRbeta CDR3 regions were amplified from genomic DNA by means of the immunoSEQ Assay, a bias-controlled multiplex PCR. The authors' analysis ran thus. The number of nucleated cells in each sample was estimated by amplification of reference gene primers within the assay. To quantify the absolute abundance of each unique TCRbeta CDR3 rearrangement, sequence reads were collapsed and filtered. For each sample, productive Simpson clonality was calculated as the square root of Simpson's diversity index across productive rearrangements. What TCRdb holds here is the immuneACCESS table cut down to in-frame rearrangements. Part of the clones is not present; checked against another copy, under half of the missing clones reflect an unresolved V gene, and the others are unexplained. Clone size and the V and J calls come from that table; the DNA yielded D and trimming. The sample table contains around 77,000 clones; only one count was recorded for 83% of them. The biggest ten clones account for less than 8% of the sample.

One collaborating source in Seattle enrolled patients while the patients were actively infected and followed the patients over time throughout the course of disease. Whole blood was collected in K2EDTA tubes by collaborating institutions according to the institutions' own protocols. For TCRbeta analysis, collaborator samples were shipped as frozen whole blood, as isolated PBMCs, or as DNA extracted from either sample type. The sequencing sample was made of peripheral blood. This chain is built from TRBV6-2 or TRBV6-3 and TRBJ2-3; 12 bases in between match TRBD1. The sequence was collected from a man aged 25 to 40 with COVID-19, enrolled during active disease. The nucleotide sequence is given as TGTGCCAGCAGTCAACGGGGACAGGGGGCGCGGGTGCAGTATTTT. Its translation is CASSQRGQGARVQYF.